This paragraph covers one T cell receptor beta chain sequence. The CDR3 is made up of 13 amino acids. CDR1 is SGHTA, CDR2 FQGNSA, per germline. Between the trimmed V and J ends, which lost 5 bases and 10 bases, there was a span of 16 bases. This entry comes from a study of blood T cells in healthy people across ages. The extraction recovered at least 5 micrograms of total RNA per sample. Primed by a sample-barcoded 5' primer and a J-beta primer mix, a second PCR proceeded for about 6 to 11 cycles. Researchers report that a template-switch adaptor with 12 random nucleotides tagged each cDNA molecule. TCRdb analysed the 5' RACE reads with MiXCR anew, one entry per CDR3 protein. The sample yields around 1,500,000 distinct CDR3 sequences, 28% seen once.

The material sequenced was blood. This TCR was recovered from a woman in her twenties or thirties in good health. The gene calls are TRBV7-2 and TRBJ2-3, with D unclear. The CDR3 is CASSRLELGPQYF. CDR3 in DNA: TGTGCCAGCAGCCGTCTCGAGCTCGGGCCGCAGTATTTT.